This TCR beta chain was recovered during a study of blood T cell repertoires in COVID-19. Study-level information: Samples representing acute and convalescent COVID-19 were sourced from the United States, Italy and Spain. Nucleic acid was either cDNA or gDNA, and it came from T cells, B-cell-depleted T cells, or PBMCs.

Trimming removed 5 bases at V and 8 bases at J, with 7 bases between. The CDR3 has 11 amino acids. Germline CDR1 reads SEHNR; CDR2 reads FQNEAQ (reference sequence). Source study methods: Reference gene primers were amplified, and this amplification served to estimate nucleated cell counts. Profiling relied on immunoSEQ multiplex PCR, and the TCRdb table lists in-frame clones only, not all of them. The DNA gave D and trimming, while V, J and clone size come from that table. This sample yields some 150,000 clones, of which about 80% are seen a single time; roughly 2% belongs to the top ten. V gene TRBV7-9 combines with J gene TRBJ1-3; D is possibly TRBD1 (6 bases). Sequenced sample: peripheral blood. The source of this sequence is a man aged 65-85 years with acute or convalescent COVID-19. The CDR3 DNA sequence: TGTGCCAGCAGCACAGGGTACACCATATATTTT. It specifies CASSTGYTIYF.